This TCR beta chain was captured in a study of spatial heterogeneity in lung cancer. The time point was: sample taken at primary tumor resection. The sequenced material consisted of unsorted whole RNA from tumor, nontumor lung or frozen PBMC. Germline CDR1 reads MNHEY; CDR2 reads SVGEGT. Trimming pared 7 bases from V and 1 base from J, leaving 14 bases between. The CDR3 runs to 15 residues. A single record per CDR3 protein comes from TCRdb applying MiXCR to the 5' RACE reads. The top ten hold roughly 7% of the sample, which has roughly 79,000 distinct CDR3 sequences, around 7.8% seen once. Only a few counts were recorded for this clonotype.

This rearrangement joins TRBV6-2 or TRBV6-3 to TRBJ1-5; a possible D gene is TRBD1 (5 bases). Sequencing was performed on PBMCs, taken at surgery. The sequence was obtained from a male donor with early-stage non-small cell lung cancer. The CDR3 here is CASTQVGQSNQPQHF. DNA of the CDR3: TGTGCCAGCACCCAAGTGGGGCAGAGCAATCAGCCCCAGCATTTT.